The clone carrying this T cell receptor (beta chain) was counted between two and nine times. Its antigen is undetermined. This entry belongs to a study of cytomegalovirus exposure and HLA in healthy donors. The V segment lost 2 bases and the J segment 12 bases; nucleotides outside the gene matches: 6. The CDR3 sequence is 12 residues long. The V gene's germline CDR1 is SEHNR and CDR2 FQNEAQ (reference sequence). Study-wide results and limits: The investigators catalogued 164 TCR beta chains as cytomegalovirus-associated. The availability of immune exposure information extended only to CMV serostatus. The authors considered a cluster of highly shared sequence variants likely to be a sequencing artifact.

PCR employed 60 Vbeta and 13 Jbeta primers. Clones were read by immunoSEQ multiplex PCR, and TCRdb kept only the in-frame ones, dropping some. The repertoire holds 100,000 or so clones, with roughly 15% as singletons. All donors participated as healthy donors of bone marrow. The J gene is TRBJ2-7, the V gene TRBV7-9, with 8 bases lining up with TRBD1. Material for sequencing was PBMCs. This sequence was found in a female donor in good health and CMV-seronegative. CDR3 sequence: CASSLSQGARYF. As DNA, the CDR3 is TGTGCCAGCAGCTTATCGCAGGGGGCGCGGTACTTC.